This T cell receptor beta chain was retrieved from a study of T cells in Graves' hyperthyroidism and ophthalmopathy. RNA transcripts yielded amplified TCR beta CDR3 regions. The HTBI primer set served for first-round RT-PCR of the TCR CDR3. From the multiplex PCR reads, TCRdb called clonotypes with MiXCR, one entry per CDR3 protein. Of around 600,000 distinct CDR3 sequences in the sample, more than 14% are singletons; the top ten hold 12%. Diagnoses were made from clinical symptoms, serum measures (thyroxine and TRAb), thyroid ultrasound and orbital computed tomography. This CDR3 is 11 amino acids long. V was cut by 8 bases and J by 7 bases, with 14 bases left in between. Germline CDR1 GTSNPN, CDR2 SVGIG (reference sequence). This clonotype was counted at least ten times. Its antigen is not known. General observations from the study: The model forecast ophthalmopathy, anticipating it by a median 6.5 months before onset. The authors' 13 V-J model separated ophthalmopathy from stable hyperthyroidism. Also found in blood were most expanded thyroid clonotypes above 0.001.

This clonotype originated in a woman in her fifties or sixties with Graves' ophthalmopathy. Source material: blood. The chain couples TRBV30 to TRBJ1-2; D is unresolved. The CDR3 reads CARGIGGGYTF. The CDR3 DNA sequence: TGTGCCAGAGGTATTGGTGGTGGCTACACCTTC.